The 12 T cell receptor beta chains given below trace back to one sample, sequenced in a study of blood T cell repertoires in COVID-19. Clones were read by immunoSEQ multiplex PCR, and TCRdb kept only the in-frame ones, dropping some. The data contain about 190,000 clones, more than 70% of them singletons. The sample consisted of peripheral blood. All receptors come from a woman aged 40 to 50 who had recovered from COVID-19.

V is TRBV6-5 and J is TRBJ2-3, with D perhaps TRBD2 (7 bases). This CDR3 region has 16 residues. Germline lookup yields CDR1 MNHEY and CDR2 SVGAGI. Trimming pared 2 bases from V and 0 bases from J, leaving 12 bases between. This CDR3 is CASSYPGGLSTDTQYF. The CDR3 region has the DNA TGTGCCAGCAGTTACCCGGGGGGCCTTAGCACAGATACGCAGTATTTT.

The V call is TRBV10-3, the J call TRBJ2-3; 9 nucleotides match TRBD1. Trimming took 4 bases from V and 0 from J; bases not matched to a gene: 2. Per the germline V gene, CDR1 is ENHRY and CDR2 is SYGVKD. The CDR3 length is 15 residues. CDR3 in amino acids: CAISVDRGSTDTQYF. The CDR3 DNA sequence: TGTGCCATCAGTGTGGACAGGGGAAGCACAGATACGCAGTATTTT.

The chain joins TRBV7-3 to TRBJ2-3, with D tentatively TRBD1 (5 bases). This CDR3 spans 16 amino acids. CDR1 is SGHTA and CDR2 is FQGTGA in the germline V gene. V was clipped by 6 bases and J by 6 bases, with 22 bases between them. CDR3 in amino acids: CASSLLGHPVVDTQYF. The CDR3 DNA reads as TGTGCCAGCAGTTTATTGGGGCACCCAGTCGTGGATACGCAGTATTTT.

The V and J genes are TRBV18 and TRBJ2-2; no clear D. Germline V gene sequence: CDR1 KGHSH, CDR2 LQKENI. Deletions cut 5 bases from V and 7 bases from J, with 14 bases between. The CDR3 has 14 residues. Written as DNA, the CDR3 is TGTGCCAGCTCAACGGTCTCCTATAACGGGGAGCTGTTTTTT. Amino acids: CASSTVSYNGELFF.

This clone was picked up one time. The chain combines TRBV14 with TRBJ2-2; D unclear. Trimming left V 4 bases short and J 7 bases short, with 16 bases between. CDR3 length: 15 amino acids. The germline gives CDR1 SGHDN, CDR2 FVKESK. The CDR3 protein is CASSPFGGHVGELFF. As DNA, the CDR3 is TGTGCCAGCAGCCCCTTCGGTGGGCACGTCGGGGAGCTGTTTTTT.

This clone was detected only once. The rearrangement joins TRBV30 to TRBJ1-2, with D possibly TRBD1 on 5 matching bases. Trimming left V 4 bases short and J 4 bases short, with 10 bases between. Germline V gene data show CDR1 as GTSNPN and CDR2 as SVGIG (reference sequence). This CDR3 contains 12 residues. CDR3 loop: CAWTAGGYGYTF. The CDR3 DNA sequence: TGTGCCTGGACCGCGGGGGGCTATGGCTACACCTTC.

This clone is a singleton in its sample. The gene calls are TRBV4-3 and TRBJ2-1, with D unresolved. The CDR3 extends over 16 amino acids. Germline CDR1 is LGHNA and CDR2 is YSLEER. Trimming left V 0 bases short and J 1 base short, with 10 bases between. DNA for the CDR3: TGCGCCAGCAGCCAAGATGTGACTGAATCCTACAATGAGCAGTTCTTC. It codes for CASSQDVTESYNEQFF.

A single count supports this clone. This chain connects TRBV6-2 or TRBV6-3 to TRBJ1-1; 7 bases map to TRBD1. The CDR3 runs to 13 residues. The germline V gene has CDR1 MNHEY and CDR2 SVGEGT. V shed 2 bases and J 5 bases; nucleotides not matched to a gene: 2. The CDR3: CASSYRGLTEAFF. CDR3 nucleotides: TGTGCCAGCAGTTACAGGGGGCTTACTGAAGCTTTCTTT.

The rearrangement uses TRBV30 and TRBJ1-4, with 9 bases matching TRBD1. Trimming at V came to 3 bases and at J to 0 bases, leaving 11 bases not matched to a gene. Per the germline V gene, CDR1 is GTSNPN and CDR2 is SVGIG (reference sequence). This CDR3 contains 18 residues. The CDR3 region is CAWSGGQGSVATNEKLFF. The DNA of the CDR3 is TGTGCCTGGAGCGGAGGACAGGGGTCGGTTGCAACTAATGAAAAACTGTTTTTT.

V gene TRBV7-9 combines with J gene TRBJ1-1; the D is unclear. Germline V gene data show CDR1 as SEHNR and CDR2 as FQNEAQ (reference sequence). There are 14 residues in the CDR3. V lost 6 bases and J lost 4, with 15 bases in between. CDR3 nucleotide sequence: TGTGCCAGCAGTCACCGAGATGCTGGCACTGAAGCTTTCTTT. Encoded protein: CASSHRDAGTEAFF.

This chain links TRBV6-2 or TRBV6-3 with TRBJ2-1; D remains unclear. The CDR3 is 14 residues long. CDR1 and CDR2 from the germline V gene are MNHEY and SVGEGT. Trimming took off 3 bases at V and 8 bases at J, with 14 bases between the two ends. The DNA for the CDR3 is TGTGCCAGCAGTTATACGTTAGAAAAGTATGAGCAGTTCTTC. Its translation is CASSYTLEKYEQFF.

This chain connects TRBV21-1 to TRBJ1-2; the D call TRBD1 from the table was never checked on the DNA. TRBV21-1 is labeled a pseudogene. This CDR3 spans 16 amino acids. The CDR3 DNA reads TGTGCCAGGGCGGGTTATTACAGGACAGCTAACTATGGCTACACCTTC. Translation: CARAGYYRTANYGYTF.